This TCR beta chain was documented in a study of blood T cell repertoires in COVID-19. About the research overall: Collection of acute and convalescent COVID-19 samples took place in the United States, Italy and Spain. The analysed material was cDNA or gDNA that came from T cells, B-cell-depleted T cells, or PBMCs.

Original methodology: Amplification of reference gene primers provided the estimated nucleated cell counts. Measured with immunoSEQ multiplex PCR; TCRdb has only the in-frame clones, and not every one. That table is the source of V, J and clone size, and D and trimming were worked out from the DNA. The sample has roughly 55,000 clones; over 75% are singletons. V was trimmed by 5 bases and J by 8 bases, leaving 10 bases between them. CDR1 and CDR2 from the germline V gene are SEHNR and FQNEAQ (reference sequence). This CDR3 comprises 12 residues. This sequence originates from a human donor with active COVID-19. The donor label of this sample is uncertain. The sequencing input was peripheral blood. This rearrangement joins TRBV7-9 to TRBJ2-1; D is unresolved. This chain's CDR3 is CASSLLVYEQFF. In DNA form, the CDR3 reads TGTGCCAGCAGCCTACTTGTCTATGAGCAGTTCTTC.